The rows below give T cell receptor beta chains drawn from one sample of a study of T cell changes during pregnancy in multiple sclerosis. Profiled with immunoSEQ multiplex PCR; TCRdb holds only in-frame clones, not every one. The sample includes 57,000 or so clones, around 90% of them seen just once. The material sequenced was peripheral blood, taken in the first trimester of pregnancy. The receptors shown here come from a female donor with multiple sclerosis, enrolled in a pregnancy study. Each CDR3 is given without its conserved first and last residue. A clone size is listed for some rows: how often the clone was seen (once, few, many), or a class if it is expanded.

cdr3_length: 13; clone_size: .; v_call: TRBV7-9; cdr3_aa: ASSLLLAETYEQY
cdr3_length: 13; clone_size: .; v_call: TRBV4-2; cdr3_aa: ASSQTSGDHNEQF
cdr3_length: 13; clone_size: .; v_call: TRBV7-2; cdr3_aa: ASSLAIDRDQPQH
cdr3_length: 11; clone_size: .; v_call: TRBV13; cdr3_aa: ASLSGSTYEQY
cdr3_length: 13; clone_size: .; v_call: TRBV30; cdr3_aa: ACSGSSSGANVLT
cdr3_length: 15; clone_size: .; v_call: TRBV2; cdr3_aa: ASSEESSGSLADTQY
cdr3_length: 15; clone_size: .; v_call: TRBV7-6; cdr3_aa: ASSLEVWRQTPYEQY
cdr3_length: 15; clone_size: .; v_call: TRBV6-1; cdr3_aa: ASSDWGLGLLQGEQF
cdr3_length: 14; clone_size: .; v_call: TRBV7-8; cdr3_aa: ASSLAPDPSGEKLF
cdr3_length: 12; clone_size: .; v_call: TRBV6-1; cdr3_aa: ASNRGNSNEKLF
cdr3_length: 10; clone_size: many; v_call: TRBV29-1; cdr3_aa: SVLRGSVEQY
cdr3_length: 12; clone_size: .; v_call: TRBV6-5; cdr3_aa: ASSKTGDGQPQH
cdr3_length: 12; clone_size: .; v_call: TRBV27; cdr3_aa: ASSHDSLYNEQF
cdr3_length: 16; clone_size: .; v_call: TRBV21-1; cdr3_aa: ASSKGLFGLAEFYEQY
cdr3_length: 13; clone_size: .; v_call: TRBV7-9; cdr3_aa: ASSLGAGSNQPQH
cdr3_length: 15; clone_size: .; v_call: TRBV14; cdr3_aa: ASSQALFRGNTGELF
cdr3_length: 14; clone_size: .; v_call: TRBV7-8; cdr3_aa: ASSPEATLALQTQY
cdr3_length: 12; clone_size: .; v_call: TRBV30; cdr3_aa: AWRTSGTVGELF
cdr3_length: 10; clone_size: .; v_call: TRBV5-5; cdr3_aa: ASSSPDQPQH
cdr3_length: 16; clone_size: .; v_call: TRBV9; cdr3_aa: ASSEPGQGNYSNQPQH
cdr3_length: 14; clone_size: .; v_call: TRBV7-9; cdr3_aa: ASSRGGSGGNTEAF
cdr3_length: 14; clone_size: once; v_call: TRBV30; cdr3_aa: AWSVRRQGGNQPQH
cdr3_length: 14; clone_size: .; v_call: TRBV6-5; cdr3_aa: ASSSEGAPTNTEAF
cdr3_length: 13; clone_size: .; v_call: TRBV5-1; cdr3_aa: ASSLKPGNGNTIY
cdr3_length: 16; clone_size: .; v_call: TRBV14; cdr3_aa: ASSRGQYLTKSGQRPD
cdr3_length: 14; clone_size: .; v_call: TRBV11-2; cdr3_aa: ASSGGPVSSAETQY
cdr3_length: 10; clone_size: .; v_call: TRBV30; cdr3_aa: ASLAGGDTQY
cdr3_length: 9; clone_size: once; v_call: TRBV20-1; cdr3_aa: SAPAGVEQF
cdr3_length: 15; clone_size: .; v_call: TRBV13; cdr3_aa: ASSSYRTSGRWGGKF
cdr3_length: 13; clone_size: once; v_call: TRBV13; cdr3_aa: ASSLLAGLVHEQY
cdr3_length: 14; clone_size: .; v_call: TRBV27; cdr3_aa: ASSLSKGTLNTEAF
cdr3_length: 11; clone_size: .; v_call: TRBV1; cdr3_aa: TSSTPPAGELF
cdr3_length: 13; clone_size: .; v_call: TRBV7-2; cdr3_aa: ASSLAWTGGYEQY
cdr3_length: 13; clone_size: once; v_call: TRBV7-2; cdr3_aa: ASSPGGSMSHEQY